The 28 T cell receptor beta chains in this list originate from one sample, sequenced in a study of blood T cell repertoires in COVID-19. Using immunoSEQ multiplex PCR, the repertoire was profiled, and TCRdb retains in-frame clones only, with some absent. The data show some 100,000 clones, with 84% seen just once and 7.9% held by the top ten. The sequencing input was peripheral blood. The receptors derive from a woman at least 80 years old with active or convalescent COVID-19.

J is TRBJ1-1 and V is TRBV18, with D hard to call. This CDR3 has 13 amino acids. The germline V gene has CDR1 KGHSH and CDR2 LQKENI. Trimming pared 6 bases from V and 0 bases from J, leaving 8 bases between. CDR3 bases: TGTGCCAGCTCGCACAGTTTGAACACTGAAGCTTTCTTT. Translation: CASSHSLNTEAFF.

The chain combines TRBV12-5 with TRBJ2-2; TRBD1 agrees at 7 bases. Germline lookup yields CDR1 LGHNT and CDR2 FRNRAP. The CDR3 extends over 16 amino acids. The V segment lost 1 base and the J segment 1 base; nucleotides outside the gene matches: 3. CDR3 coding DNA: TGTGCTAGTGGTTTGGGACAGGGAAGGAACACCGGGGAGCTGTTTTTT. Translating gives CASGLGQGRNTGELFF.

The V call is TRBV28, the J call TRBJ2-1, with 9 bases fitting TRBD2. The germline V gene encodes CDR1 MDHEN and CDR2 SYDVKM. The J segment lost 3 bases and the V segment lost 5 bases, leaving 8 bases of the junction unmatched. The CDR3 consists of 16 residues. CDR3 amino acids: CASSLQREEIYNEQFF. CDR3 nucleotides: TGTGCCAGCAGTCTCCAGCGGGAGGAAATCTACAATGAGCAGTTCTTC.

V and J are TRBV15 and TRBJ1-1, with unresolved D. V lost 0 bases, J lost 3 bases, and 8 bases lay in between. CDR3 length equals 14 residues. Germline lookup yields CDR1 LNHNV and CDR2 YYDKDF (reference sequence). CDR3: CATSRDAGDTEAFF. The CDR3 coding sequence is TGTGCCACCAGCAGAGATGCAGGCGACACTGAAGCTTTCTTT.

The CDR3 protein is CASSYHRVPEAFF. The CDR3 region has the DNA TGTGCCAGCAGCTATCACAGGGTTCCTGAAGCTTTCTTT. V and J are TRBV5-8 and TRBJ1-1; a possible D gene is TRBD1 (6 bases). Trimming took 3 bases from V and 6 from J, leaving 12 bases between them. Looked up from germline, CDR1 is SGHTS and CDR2 is YDEGEE. The CDR3 is 13 amino acids.

The chain carries TRBV27 and TRBJ1-6; 10 bases are a match to TRBD1. J was trimmed by 6 bases and V by 5 bases; bases with no gene match: 4. The CDR3 runs to 15 residues. Germline V gene lookup returns CDR1 MNHEY and CDR2 SMNVEV (reference sequence). CDR3 bases: TGTGCCAGCAGTCGACAGGGGGCGACTAATTCACCCCTCCACTTT. This sequence encodes CASSRQGATNSPLHF.

DNA of the CDR3: TGTGCCAGCACGGGGATAGGGACAGGGGAGGAGACCCAGTACTTC. Translation gives CASTGIGTGEETQYF. The J gene is TRBJ2-5, the V gene TRBV19; 10 bases match TRBD1. V lost 9 bases, J lost 5 bases, and 12 bases stayed unmatched. From germline, CDR1 is LNHDA and CDR2 SQIVND (reference sequence). The CDR3 runs 15 residues.

This chain links TRBV6-1 with TRBJ1-2, with a weak D call TRBD1 (6 bases). CDR1 MNHNS and CDR2 SASEGT come from the germline V gene. The V end lost 2 bases, the J end lost 6 bases, and 7 bases lay between the germline ends. The CDR3 totals 12 residues. The DNA of the CDR3 is TGTGCCAGCAGTGAACAGGGGAATGGCTACACCTTC. This encodes CASSEQGNGYTF.

This chain connects TRBV10-3 to TRBJ1-1; D gene uncertain. V was trimmed by 2 bases and J by 1 base, leaving 8 bases between them. The CDR3 covers 14 residues. CDR1 is ENHRY, CDR2 SYGVKD, per germline. The CDR3 here is CAISEGQPNTEAFF. The CDR3 DNA follows: TGTGCCATCAGTGAGGGGCAACCGAACACTGAAGCTTTCTTT.

This rearrangement joins TRBV7-6 to TRBJ2-1; D ambiguous. The CDR3 covers 14 residues. The germline V gene encodes CDR1 SGHVS and CDR2 FNYEAQ. Trimming removed 2 bases from V and 7 bases from J, with 12 bases in between. This chain's CDR3 is CASSLREDRNEQFF. The CDR3, as DNA: TGTGCCAGCAGCTTACGCGAGGATCGGAATGAGCAGTTCTTC.

The V gene is TRBV6-2 or TRBV6-3, the J gene TRBJ2-3; 9 bases match TRBD2. There are 17 residues in the CDR3. Germline CDR1 reads MNHEY; CDR2 reads SVGEGT. V lost 4 bases, J lost 4 bases, and 12 bases stayed unmatched. The CDR3 nucleotides are TGTGCCAGCAGTTGGACCATAGCGGGAGTTCTTTCAGATACGCAGTATTTT. Amino acid sequence: CASSWTIAGVLSDTQYF.

The genes are TRBV25-1 and TRBJ1-2; D is ambiguous. The CDR3 is 13 amino acids. V gave up 10 bases and J gave up 3 bases, with 15 bases separating them. Germline V CDR1 and CDR2: MGHDK, SYGVNS. The CDR3 bases are TGTGCCATGTCCGGTGGAGGAGACTATGGCTACACCTTC. Its protein product is CAMSGGGDYGYTF.

The chain joins TRBV24-1 to TRBJ2-3, with 7 bases lining up with TRBD1. Germline CDR1 is KGHDR and CDR2 is SFDVKD. CDR3 length: 15 residues. The ends lost 3 bases at V and 4 bases at J; junction bases unmatched: 6. CDR3 region: CATSDTGVGSDTQYF. The CDR3 DNA reads as TGTGCCACCAGTGATACAGGGGTAGGCTCAGATACGCAGTATTTT.

The V and J genes are TRBV18 and TRBJ2-7, with D perhaps TRBD1 (7 bases). The V end was cut by 2 bases, the J end by 0 bases, with 23 bases between. The CDR3 contains 19 residues. Per the germline V gene, CDR1 is KGHSH and CDR2 is LQKENI. The CDR3 protein is CASSPASQWAGQSSYEQYF. The CDR3 nucleotides are TGTGCCAGCTCACCAGCCAGCCAATGGGCGGGACAGAGCTCCTACGAGCAGTACTTC.

The J gene is TRBJ1-4, the V gene TRBV9, with D possibly being TRBD1 (6 bases). Looked up from germline, CDR1 is SGDLS and CDR2 is YYNGEE. Trimming pared 7 bases from V and 11 bases from J, leaving 18 bases between. The CDR3 spans 13 residues. The DNA of the CDR3 is TGTGCCAGCGAGGACAGCGTCAATCGGAAACTGTTTTTT. Its protein is CASEDSVNRKLFF. Full variable domain (outside the CDR3, taken from reference TRBV9 and TRBJ1-4): DSGVTQTPKHLITATGQRVTLRCSPRSGDLSVYWYQQSLDQGLQFLIQYYNGEERAKGNILERFSAQQFPDLHSELNLSSLELGDSALYFCASEDSVNRKLFFGSGTQLSVL.

V gene TRBV12-2 combines with J gene TRBJ2-1; TRBD1 is the table's D call, not checked against the DNA. TRBV12-2 represents a pseudogene. This CDR3 region has 18 residues. CDR3: CASRHRGPGLEAYYEQFF. CDR3 DNA sequence: TGTGCAAGTCGCCACAGGGGGCCTGGACTAGAGGCCTACTATGAGCAGTTCTTC.

The rearrangement uses TRBV27 and TRBJ2-3; TRBD1 matches at 7 bases. Germline V gene data show CDR1 as MNHEY and CDR2 as SMNVEV (reference sequence). Trimming took 6 bases from V and 1 from J; bases not matched to a gene: 4. The CDR3 loop spans 14 amino acids. The CDR3 is CASSYRGGTDTQYF. CDR3 DNA sequence: TGTGCCAGCAGCTACAGGGGAGGCACAGATACGCAGTATTTT.

This chain connects TRBV6-4 to TRBJ2-3; possible D gene TRBD1, 5 bases. The V and J ends lost 0 bases and 5 bases respectively, with 12 bases between them. Germline V gene sequence: CDR1 MRHNA, CDR2 SNTAGT. This CDR3 comprises 15 residues. Here the CDR3 reads CASSDSGTGGDTQYF. Here the CDR3 DNA reads TGTGCCAGCAGTGACTCAGGCACAGGCGGAGATACGCAGTATTTT.

This chain uses TRBV29-1 with TRBJ1-1; maybe TRBD1 (6 bases). V lost 6 bases and J 2 bases, leaving 25 bases between the germline ends. This CDR3 is built from 17 residues. CDR1 is SQVTM and CDR2 is ANQGSEA in the germline V gene. Written as DNA, the CDR3 is TGCAGCGTAGAAATAGAACCGGGACAACATACTAACACTGAAGCTTTCTTT. Amino acid sequence: CSVEIEPGQHTNTEAFF.

This clone was seen only once. V usage is TRBV5-1 and J usage is TRBJ1-4; D ambiguous. Trimming took 2 bases from V and 0 from J, leaving 8 bases between them. The V gene's germline CDR1 is SGHRS and CDR2 YFSETQ. The CDR3 sequence is 15 residues long. CDR3 bases: TGCGCCAGCAGCTTACCAGGTGCAACTAATGAAAAACTGTTTTTT. Translated: CASSLPGATNEKLFF.

On this clone itself: One base away lies a much larger clone, so this may be a sequencing read error. This chain joins TRBV28 and TRBJ2-7; TRBD1 is a possible D gene (6 bases). The CDR3 sequence is 14 residues long. The V gene lost 6 bases and the J gene lost 0 bases, with 12 bases spanning the gap. The germline V gene has CDR1 MDHEN and CDR2 SYDVKM. The CDR3 coding sequence is TGTGCCAGCAGCGCCGAGACAGGCTCCTACGAGCAGTACTTC. Translation gives CASSAETGSYEQYF.

This clone was counted only a few times. This rearrangement joins TRBV5-1 to TRBJ1-1; the match to TRBD1 covers 10 bases. V gave up 1 base and J gave up 5 bases; unmatched junction bases: 8. The CDR3 is 16 amino acids. Germline CDR1 SGHRS, CDR2 YFSETQ. CDR3 DNA: TGCGCCAGCAGCTTGACCGGGACAGGGGCAGGTACTGAAGCTTTCTTT. This encodes CASSLTGTGAGTEAFF. Variable domain in full (rest from reference TRBV5-1 and TRBJ1-1): KAGVTQTPRYLIKTRGQQVTLSCSPISGHRSVSWYQQTPGQGLQFLFEYFSETQRNKGNFPGRFSGRQFSNSRSEMNVSTLELGDSALYLCASSLTGTGAGTEAFFGQGTRLTVV.

The gene calls are TRBV6-1 and TRBJ2-7; TRBD1 aligns across 10 bases. Per the germline V gene, CDR1 is MNHNS and CDR2 is SASEGT. The CDR3 consists of 15 residues. The J segment lost 3 bases and the V segment lost 2 bases, leaving 4 bases of the junction unmatched. The CDR3 sequence is CASSETGTGVYEQYF. The CDR3 nucleotides read TGTGCCAGCAGTGAAACCGGGACAGGGGTCTACGAGCAGTACTTC.

In its sample, this clone was seen once. The CDR3 loop reads CASSLSVDTEAFF. In nucleotides, the CDR3 is TGTGCCAGCAGCTTGAGCGTGGACACTGAAGCTTTCTTT. This chain joins TRBV5-5 and TRBJ1-1; D ambiguous. Germline V gene sequence: CDR1 SGHKS, CDR2 YYEKEE (reference sequence). The CDR3 length is 13 residues. Between the trimmed V and J ends, which lost 1 base and 3 bases, there was a span of 7 bases.

V and J are TRBV11-3 and TRBJ2-1, with unresolved D. CDR3 length: 15 amino acids. The germline V and J ends were trimmed by 0 bases and 0 bases, with 6 bases remaining between them. Germline loops: CDR1 SGHNT, CDR2 YENEEA. The CDR3 loop reads CASSLERSSYNEQFF. The CDR3 nucleotides are TGTGCCAGCAGCTTAGAAAGGAGCTCCTACAATGAGCAGTTCTTC.

This clone was counted only a few times. The same CDR3 can be traced to other DNA sequences in this sample. The V and J genes are TRBV18 and TRBJ2-1, with 12 bases aligning to TRBD2. Germline values: CDR1 KGHSH, CDR2 LQKENI. V lost 0 bases to trimming and J lost 4 bases; unmatched junction nucleotides: 1. The CDR3 is 16 amino acids. CDR3 protein: CASSPPGTSGYNEQFF. CDR3 coding DNA: TGTGCCAGCTCACCACCTGGGACTAGCGGGTACAATGAGCAGTTCTTC.

V gene TRBV28 combines with J gene TRBJ1-2, with D perhaps TRBD1 (6 bases). The CDR3 sequence is 13 residues long. V was shortened by 2 bases and J by 8 bases, with 12 bases between the two germline ends. Looked up from germline, CDR1 is MDHEN and CDR2 is SYDVKM. Here the CDR3 DNA reads TGTGCCAGCAGTTTAGGCAGGGGAGGGGGCTACACCTTC. Protein product: CASSLGRGGGYTF.

The chain couples TRBV10-3 to TRBJ2-7; 7 nucleotides line up with TRBD1. There are 14 residues in the CDR3. Germline CDR1 reads ENHRY; CDR2 reads SYGVKD. Losses at the gene ends were 6 bases for V and 2 bases for J; bases not matched to a gene: 7. The CDR3 DNA reads as TGTGCCATCAGCCCCGGGACAGAGACCTACGAGCAGTACTTC. Amino acids: CAISPGTETYEQYF.